Given below is one TCR beta chain in context. The sample originates from a study of control samples from healthy donors and cancer patients. Some clones are missing from TCRdb's copy, which holds only in-frame ones; the method was immunoSEQ multiplex PCR. Among 70,000 to 75,000 clones listed, roughly 87% were seen once. The V end was cut by 10 bases, the J end by 2 bases, with 11 bases between. This CDR3 has 12 amino acids. From germline, CDR1 is MDHEN and CDR2 SYDVKM. Sequenced: blood. This chain joins TRBV28 and TRBJ1-1; the D is unclear. This TCR derives from a woman aged 45-60 years in good health. DNA for the CDR3: TGTGCCACTTATCGACACAACACTGAAGCTTTCTTT. This encodes CATYRHNTEAFF.